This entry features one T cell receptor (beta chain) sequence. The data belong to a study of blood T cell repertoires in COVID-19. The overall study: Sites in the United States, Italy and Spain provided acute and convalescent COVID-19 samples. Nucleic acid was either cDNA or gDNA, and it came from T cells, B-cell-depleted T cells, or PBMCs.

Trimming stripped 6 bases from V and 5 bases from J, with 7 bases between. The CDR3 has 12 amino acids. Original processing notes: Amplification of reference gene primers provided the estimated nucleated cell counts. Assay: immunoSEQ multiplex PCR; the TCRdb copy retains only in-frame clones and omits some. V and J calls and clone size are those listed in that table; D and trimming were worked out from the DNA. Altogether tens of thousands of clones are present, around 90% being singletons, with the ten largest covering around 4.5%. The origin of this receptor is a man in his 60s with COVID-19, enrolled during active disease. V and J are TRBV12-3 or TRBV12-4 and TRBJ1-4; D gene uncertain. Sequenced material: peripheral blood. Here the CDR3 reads CASRAENEKLFF. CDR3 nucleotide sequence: TGTGCCAGCAGAGCCGAGAATGAAAAACTGTTTTTT.